The rows below give T cell receptor beta chains drawn from one sample of a study of blood T cell repertoires in COVID-19. Data came from immunoSEQ multiplex PCR; TCRdb stores just in-frame clones and leaves some out. The data show around 270,000 clones, 88% seen once. The specimen was PBMCs or T cells enriched from blood (not recorded which). The receptors here all came from a woman between 40 and 55 years old who had been exposed to COVID-19. CDR3s include the opening cysteine and the closing phenylalanine or tryptophan. A D gene is named only where the DNA matches it firmly. Rows may omit the clone size; those that give it use once, few, many or a size class.

CDR3aa | CDR3nt | j_gene | abundance | d_gene | v_gene
CATRGQDYGYTF | TGTGCCACACGGGGACAGGACTATGGCTACACCTTC | TRBJ1-2 | NA | TRBD1 | TRBV6-5
CASSVHDRGILTEAFF | TGTGCCAGCAGCGTACACGACAGGGGGATCTTAACTGAAGCTTTCTTT | TRBJ1-1 | NA | TRBD1 | TRBV9
CASSLGQGRNNSPLHF | TGTGCCAGCAGCTTGGGACAGGGGAGAAATAATTCACCCCTCCACTTT | TRBJ1-6 | NA | TRBD1 | TRBV5-8
CASREVYLAGDLSYNEQFF | TGTGCCAGCAGGGAAGTATATCTAGCGGGAGACCTCTCCTACAATGAGCAGTTCTTC | TRBJ2-1 | once | TRBD2 | TRBV5-8
CASSYTWTGNTEAFF | TGTGCCAGCAGCTATACCTGGACAGGGAACACTGAAGCTTTCTTT | TRBJ1-1 | NA | TRBD1 | TRBV6-5
CASSKLDRRITFGGYTF | TGTGCCAGCAGCAAACTGGACAGGCGGATTACTTTCGGTGGCTACACCTTC | TRBJ1-2 | NA | TRBD1 | TRBV5-6
CASSPGHGYEQYF | TGTGCCAGCAGTCCGGGACACGGCTACGAGCAGTACTTC | TRBJ2-7 | NA | NA | TRBV3-1/TRBV3-2
CASSVGEVGGSGNTIYF | TGTGCCAGCAGCGTAGGAGAAGTGGGGGGCTCTGGAAACACCATATATTTT | TRBJ1-3 | NA | NA | TRBV9
CASSPSGSSTDTQYF | TGTGCCAGCAGTCCTAGCGGGTCTAGCACAGATACGCAGTATTTT | TRBJ2-3 | NA | TRBD2 | TRBV5-4
CASSLRQLLRGQPQHF | TGTGCCAGCAGTTTGCGACAGTTACTAAGGGGTCAGCCCCAGCATTTT | TRBJ1-5 | NA | NA | TRBV28
CASSLIGDGYTF | TGTGCCAGCAGCTTAATAGGGGATGGCTACACCTTC | TRBJ1-2 | NA | NA | TRBV7-9
CASSLEPFGGSGANVLTF | TGTGCCAGCAGCTTAGAACCTTTCGGGGGCTCTGGGGCCAACGTCCTGACTTTC | TRBJ2-6 | NA | NA | TRBV7-7
CASSLADRHTEAFF | TGTGCCAGCAGCTTAGCGGACAGGCACACTGAAGCTTTCTTT | TRBJ1-1 | NA | TRBD1 | TRBV7-3
CASRPLRGRDEQYF | TGTGCCAGTCGTCCCTTGCGGGGGAGGGACGAGCAGTACTTC | TRBJ2-7 | NA | TRBD2 | TRBV4-2
CASSPQGAAGELFF | TGTGCCAGCAGCCCGCAGGGGGCGGCCGGGGAGCTGTTTTTT | TRBJ2-2 | NA | TRBD1 | TRBV5-5
CASSSLRVDNEQFF | TGTGCCAGCAGCTCTCTCAGGGTAGACAATGAGCAGTTCTTC | TRBJ2-1 | NA | NA | TRBV11-2
CASSLGPANYGYTF | TGTGCCAGCAGCCTAGGGCCAGCTAACTATGGCTACACCTTC | TRBJ1-2 | NA | NA | TRBV7-2
CASSYSNQPQHF | TGTGCCAGCAGTTATAGCAATCAGCCCCAGCATTTT | TRBJ1-5 | NA | NA | TRBV7-2
CSIYGGDQTQYF | TGCAGCATCTACGGGGGGGACCAGACCCAGTACTTC | TRBJ2-5 | NA | TRBD2 | TRBV29-1
CASYHRLAGGYNEQFF | TGTGCCAGTTACCACCGACTAGCGGGAGGGTACAATGAGCAGTTCTTC | TRBJ2-1 | NA | TRBD2 | TRBV19
CASSVSGGLETQYF | TGTGCCAGCAGCGTATCGGGGGGCTTAGAGACCCAGTACTTC | TRBJ2-5 | NA | NA | TRBV9
CATSDAPPGGALRETQYF | TGTGCCACCAGTGATGCTCCTCCTGGGGGGGCGCTTAGGGAGACCCAGTACTTC | TRBJ2-5 | once | NA | TRBV24-1
CASSQDNEVGTEAFF | TGCGCCAGCAGCCAAGATAACGAGGTTGGCACTGAAGCTTTCTTT | TRBJ1-1 | NA | NA | TRBV4-3
CASSYSSGQGAGYGYTF | TGTGCCAGCAGTTACTCTTCAGGACAGGGGGCTGGCTATGGCTACACCTTC | TRBJ1-2 | NA | TRBD1 | TRBV6-2/TRBV6-3
CASSQAFWDSSYEQYF | TGCGCCAGCAGCCAAGCCTTTTGGGACAGCAGCTACGAGCAGTACTTC | TRBJ2-7 | NA | TRBD1 | TRBV4-3
CASNNRRDSWQPQHF | TGTGCCAGCAACAACCGCCGGGACAGCTGGCAGCCCCAGCATTTT | TRBJ1-5 | few | TRBD1 | TRBV2
CASSQGASANTGELFF | TGCGCCAGCAGCCAAGGAGCCAGCGCGAACACCGGGGAGCTGTTTTTT | TRBJ2-2 | NA | NA | TRBV4-3
CAWRASSALHF | TGTGCCTGGAGAGCGTCTTCGGCCCTCCACTTT | TRBJ1-6 | many | NA | TRBV30
CASSRGQGATGELFF | TGCGCCAGCAGCCGCGGACAGGGGGCGACCGGGGAGCTGTTTTTT | TRBJ2-2 | NA | TRBD1 | TRBV4-1
CALDRGDQPQHF | TGTGCCTTGGACAGGGGAGATCAGCCCCAGCATTTT | TRBJ1-5 | NA | TRBD1 | TRBV30
CASSLGLRQVAYGYTF | TGTGCCAGCAGCTTAGGGCTTCGACAGGTCGCCTATGGCTACACCTTC | TRBJ1-2 | NA | NA | TRBV7-2
CASSPREYNEQFF | TGTGCCAGCAGCCCTAGGGAGTACAATGAGCAGTTCTTC | TRBJ2-1 | once | NA | TRBV9
CASSPQATGANVLTF | TGTGCCAGCTCACCCCAGGCGACTGGGGCCAACGTCCTGACTTTC | TRBJ2-6 | NA | NA | TRBV18
CASRTGSVGYTF | TGTGCCAGCAGAACAGGGTCAGTCGGCTACACCTTC | TRBJ1-2 | NA | NA | TRBV25-1
CASSQNRNSPLHF | TGTGCCAGCAGCCAAAACAGAAATTCACCCCTCCACTTT | TRBJ1-6 | NA | NA | TRBV7-2
CASSYLARGYGYTF | TGTGCCAGCAGTTATTTGGCCAGGGGCTATGGCTACACCTTC | TRBJ1-2 | NA | NA | TRBV6-5
CASTMDYPGELFF | TGTGCCAGCACTATGGACTATCCCGGGGAGCTGTTTTTT | TRBJ2-2 | NA | NA | TRBV6-5
CASSLAGNTEAFF | TGTGCCAGCAGTTTAGCAGGGAACACTGAAGCTTTCTTT | TRBJ1-1 | NA | NA | TRBV28
CASSEGGDLNTEAFF | TGTGCCAGCAGTGAGGGCGGGGACCTGAACACTGAAGCTTTCTTT | TRBJ1-1 | once | NA | TRBV28
CASSPRLSGNTIYF | TGTGCCAGCAGCCCCCGTCTTTCTGGAAACACCATATATTTT | TRBJ1-3 | NA | NA | TRBV7-2
CASSIGRSGTSGQETQYF | TGTGCCAGTAGTATAGGCCGCTCCGGGACTAGCGGACAAGAGACCCAGTACTTC | TRBJ2-5 | NA | TRBD2 | TRBV19
CASSQDWTDNQPQHF | TGCGCCAGCAGCCAAGATTGGACAGACAATCAGCCCCAGCATTTT | TRBJ1-5 | NA | NA | TRBV4-1
CASSERDRTDTQYF | TGTGCCAGCAGCGAGCGAGATCGCACAGATACGCAGTATTTT | TRBJ2-3 | NA | NA | TRBV5-1
CATAPPSGGARETQYF | TGTGCCACCGCTCCGCCTAGCGGGGGGGCCCGAGAGACCCAGTACTTC | TRBJ2-5 | once | TRBD2 | TRBV10-3
CASSSRRPREGQETQYF | TGTGCCAGCAGCTCCCGGCGTCCACGCGAGGGTCAAGAGACCCAGTACTTC | TRBJ2-5 | NA | NA | TRBV11-2
CSVGELRDYGYTF | TGCAGCGTGGGAGAGCTCCGGGATTATGGCTACACCTTC | TRBJ1-2 | once | NA | TRBV29-1
CAWSVSGTGGSRELFF | TGTGCCTGGAGTGTATCGGGGACAGGGGGCTCTCGGGAGCTGTTTTTT | TRBJ2-2 | NA | TRBD1 | TRBV30
CASSSGSRTSGGGEQFF | TGTGCCAGCAGTTCTGGCTCTCGGACTAGCGGGGGTGGTGAGCAGTTCTTC | TRBJ2-1 | NA | TRBD2 | TRBV28
CASSDFQPHGYTF | TGCGCCAGCAGTGACTTCCAACCGCATGGCTACACCTTC | TRBJ1-2 | once | NA | TRBV5-1